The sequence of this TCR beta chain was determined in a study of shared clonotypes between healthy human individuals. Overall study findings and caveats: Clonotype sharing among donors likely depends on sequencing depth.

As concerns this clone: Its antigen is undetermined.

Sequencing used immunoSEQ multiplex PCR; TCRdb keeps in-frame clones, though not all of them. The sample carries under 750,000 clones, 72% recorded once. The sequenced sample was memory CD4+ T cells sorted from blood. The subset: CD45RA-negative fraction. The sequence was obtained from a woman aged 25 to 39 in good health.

In DNA form, the CDR3 reads TGCGCCAGCAGCTTGGCCACCAGGGTTACCTACAACTACGAGCAGTACTTC. Amino acid sequence: CASSLATRVTYNYEQYF. The chain has TRBV5-1 and TRBJ2-7; D may be TRBD1 (5 bases). Looked up from germline, CDR1 is SGHRS and CDR2 is YFSETQ. The V gene lost 0 bases and the J gene lost 3 bases, with 19 bases spanning the gap. The CDR3 has 17 amino acids. Looking up the rest from reference TRBV5-1 and TRBJ2-7 gives the full variable domain: KAGVTQTPRYLIKTRGQQVTLSCSPISGHRSVSWYQQTPGQGLQFLFEYFSETQRNKGNFPGRFSGRQFSNSRSEMNVSTLELGDSALYLCASSLATRVTYNYEQYFGPGTRLTVT.